The T cell receptor beta chain described here comes from a study of control samples from healthy donors and cancer patients. Trimming shortened V by 1 base and J by 6 bases, and 6 bases separated the two germline ends. Germline V gene lookup returns CDR1 SEHNR and CDR2 FQNEAQ (reference sequence). The CDR3 has 13 residues. Sequencing was performed with immunoSEQ multiplex PCR; in TCRdb, only in-frame clones are kept and a portion is missing. Among 85,000 to 100,000 clones listed, 82% were seen once. The table lists this clone with a few counts. The genes are TRBV7-9 and TRBJ2-2; D is undetermined. Sequenced input: blood. This TCR derives from a man in his sixties in good health. Here the CDR3 reads CASSLVMAGELFF. The CDR3 DNA follows: TGTGCCAGCAGCTTAGTGATGGCCGGGGAGCTGTTTTTT.